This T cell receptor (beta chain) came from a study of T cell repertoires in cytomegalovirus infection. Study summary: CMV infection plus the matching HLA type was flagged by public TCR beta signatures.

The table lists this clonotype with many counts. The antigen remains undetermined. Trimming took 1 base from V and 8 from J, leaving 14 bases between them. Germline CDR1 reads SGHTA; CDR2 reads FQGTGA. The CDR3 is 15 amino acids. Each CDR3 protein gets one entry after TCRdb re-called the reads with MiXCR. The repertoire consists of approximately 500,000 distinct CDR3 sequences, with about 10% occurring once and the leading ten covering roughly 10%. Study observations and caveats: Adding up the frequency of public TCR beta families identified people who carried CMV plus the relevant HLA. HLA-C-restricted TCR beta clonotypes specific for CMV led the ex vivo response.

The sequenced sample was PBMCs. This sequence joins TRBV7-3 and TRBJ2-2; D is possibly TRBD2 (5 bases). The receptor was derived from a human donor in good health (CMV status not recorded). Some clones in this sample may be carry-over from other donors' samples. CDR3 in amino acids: CASSLNLRGDGELFF. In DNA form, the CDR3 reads TGTGCCAGCAGCTTAAACTTACGGGGTGATGGGGAGCTGTTTTTT.